The clone carrying this T cell receptor (beta chain) was found a few times. At one boundary the junction diverges from the germline segment, which might be a read error. This table comes from immunoSEQ multiplex PCR, and its TCRdb copy is limited to in-frame clones, with some not included. The sample gives 95,000 to 150,000 clones, 71% of which show up once; 0.65% to 0.95% is in the top ten. These data belong to a study of blood T cell repertoires in COVID-19. Germline V gene data show CDR1 as MNHNS and CDR2 as SASEGT. The CDR3 covers 13 residues. The chain joins TRBV6-1 to TRBJ2-3, with D possibly being TRBD1 (6 bases). The sequencing sample was made of peripheral blood. The sequence was obtained from a human donor with acute or convalescent COVID-19. The donor label of this sample is uncertain. The CDR3 sequence is CASSKAQGDTQYF. The CDR3 nucleotides are TGTGCCAGCAGTAAAGCTCAGGGGGATACGCAGTATTTT.